Shown below are 26 T cell receptor beta chains from a single sample sequenced in a study of cytomegalovirus exposure and HLA in healthy donors (dated by TCRdb to 2016 to 2017). The library was prepared using the immunoSEQ multiplex PCR assay. A mixture of 60 forward primers for TCR Vbeta segments and 13 reverse primers for TCR Jbeta segments was used in the multiplex PCR. In TCRdb, the immuneACCESS table is reduced to in-frame sequences with V and J assigned. These tables do not hold every clone; where another copy was compared, an unresolved V gene accounts for under half, and the others remain unexplained. Present in this sample are over 100,000 clones, more than 60% of which were seen just once. The ten largest make up over 1.5% of the sample. Specimen: PBMCs. These receptors all stem from a man younger than 35 in good health and CMV-seronegative.

The chain combines TRBV10-3 with TRBJ2-3; D is uncertain. The CDR3 sequence is 11 residues long. The germline V gene has CDR1 ENHRY and CDR2 SYGVKD. Trimming took off 6 bases at V and 5 bases at J, with 6 bases between the two ends. The CDR3 nucleotides are TGTGCCATCAGCAACTTAGATACGCAGTATTTT. This encodes CAISNLDTQYF.

J is TRBJ2-7 and V is TRBV10-3; TRBD2 aligns across 8 bases. V gave up 0 bases and J gave up 3 bases; unmatched junction bases: 1. This CDR3 is built from 14 residues. In germline, CDR1 is ENHRY, CDR2 SYGVKD. The CDR3 here is CAISESAGGYEQYF. The CDR3 coding sequence is TGTGCCATCAGTGAGTCTGCGGGGGGCTACGAGCAGTACTTC.

This chain joins TRBV30 and TRBJ1-2, with a tentative D call TRBD1 (6 bases). Germline CDR1 reads GTSNPN; CDR2 reads SVGIG (reference sequence). The CDR3 spans 16 residues. V shed 1 base and J shed 0 bases, with 15 bases lying between them. In nucleotides, the CDR3 is TGTGCCTGGAGTGGATTTTGGGGACACGCTAACTATGGCTACACCTTC. This gives the protein CAWSGFWGHANYGYTF.

The chain employs TRBV21-1 and TRBJ2-7; the D call in the table, TRBD2, was not verified against the DNA. TRBV21-1 is labeled a pseudogene. There are 18 residues in the CDR3. The CDR3, as DNA: TGTGCCAGCAGCAAAGAGGGGGATAGCGGGGGGTTTTTCTACGAGCAGTACTTC. Protein: CASSKEGDSGGFFYEQYF.

The chain carries TRBV6-5 and TRBJ2-5; the match to TRBD1 covers 9 bases. The CDR3 covers 15 residues. CDR1 is MNHEY, CDR2 SVGAGI, per germline. The V gene end was trimmed by 5 bases and the J gene end by 3 bases; junction bases not matched to a gene: 7. The CDR3 loop reads CASSLMGTGKETQYF. In nucleotides, the CDR3 is TGTGCCAGCAGTCTGATGGGGACAGGGAAAGAGACCCAGTACTTC.

The genes are TRBV7-2 and TRBJ2-3; 11 nucleotides match TRBD2. CDR3 length: 18 residues. The germline V gene has CDR1 SGHTA and CDR2 FQGNSA. With 1 base clipped from V and 1 base from J, the junction kept 7 bases outside the gene matches. DNA for the CDR3: TGTGCCAGCAGCTTAGGGGTACTAGCGGGAGTAGGCACAGATACGCAGTATTTT. Protein product: CASSLGVLAGVGTDTQYF.

The chain couples TRBV7-2 to TRBJ2-7, with D tentatively TRBD1 (6 bases). Deletions cut 2 bases from V and 0 bases from J, with 14 bases between. The CDR3 consists of 16 residues. Germline lookup yields CDR1 SGHTA and CDR2 FQGNSA. The CDR3 loop is CASSLRDTQGSYEQYF. CDR3 sequence (DNA): TGTGCCAGCAGCTTAAGGGACACCCAAGGCTCCTACGAGCAGTACTTC.

This chain joins TRBV25-1 and TRBJ1-2; 7 bases agree with TRBD1. The CDR3 sequence is 15 residues long. Germline lookup yields CDR1 MGHDK and CDR2 SYGVNS. Germline trimming cut 3 bases from V and 4 bases from J; bases unmatched to any gene: 8. CDR3 nucleotides: TGTGCCAGCAGTGATAGCCAGAGGGACAGCTATGGCTACACCTTC. This translates into CASSDSQRDSYGYTF.

The gene calls are TRBV7-7 and TRBJ2-1, with 8 bases that match TRBD2. The CDR3 has 16 amino acids. The J segment lost 4 bases and the V segment lost 4 bases, leaving 9 bases of the junction unmatched. The germline gives CDR1 SSHAT, CDR2 FNYEAQ (reference sequence). The CDR3 sequence: CASSSSGAGGYNEQFF. DNA for the CDR3: TGTGCCAGCAGCTCCTCTGGCGCGGGGGGTTACAATGAGCAGTTCTTC. Based on the CDR3 plus reference TRBV7-7 and TRBJ2-1, the full variable domain is GAGVSQSPRYKVTKRGQDVTLRCDPISSHATLYWYQQALGQGPEFLTYFNYEAQPDKSGLPSDRFSAERPEGSISTLTIQRTEQRDSAMYRCASSSSGAGGYNEQFFGPGTRLTVL.

The chain uses TRBV19 and TRBJ2-7; 9 bases match TRBD2. J gave up 1 base and V 4 bases, and 5 bases lay outside the gene matches. The CDR3 contains 15 residues. The germline V gene encodes CDR1 LNHDA and CDR2 SQIVND (reference sequence). CDR3 region: CASSTPRGGSYEQYF. The CDR3 DNA is TGTGCCAGTAGTACCCCGCGGGGGGGGTCCTACGAGCAGTACTTC.

The chain uses TRBV6-1 and TRBJ2-7; 11 bases line up with TRBD2. With V trimmed by 6 bases and J by 6 bases, 7 bases remained unmatched. The CDR3 is made up of 14 amino acids. Germline CDR1 is MNHNS and CDR2 is SASEGT. The CDR3 region is CASRGLADASEQYF. CDR3 DNA: TGTGCCAGCAGGGGACTAGCGGATGCTAGCGAGCAGTACTTC.

This rearrangement joins TRBV15 to TRBJ1-2; D uncertain. This CDR3 is built from 16 residues. With 0 bases removed from V and 7 bases from J, the gap between germline ends came to 18 bases. CDR1 and CDR2 (germline): LNHNV, YYDKDF (reference sequence). CDR3 bases: TGTGCCACCAGCAGAGATGCGTTTGTGGAAAGGAGTGGCTACACCTTC. Residues: CATSRDAFVERSGYTF.

The V call is TRBV29-1, the J call TRBJ1-2; D not certain. The V gene's germline CDR1 is SQVTM and CDR2 ANQGSEA. The CDR3 sequence is 12 residues long. V lost 7 bases and J lost 0, with 9 bases in between. CDR3 bases: TGCAGCGGTTTATCCTCTAACTATGGCTACACCTTC. Its protein is CSGLSSNYGYTF.

The chain joins TRBV10-1 to TRBJ1-1, with 9 bases aligning to TRBD1. Trimming removed 5 bases from V and 4 bases from J; junction bases left unmatched: 8. Per the germline V gene, CDR1 is WNHNN and CDR2 is SYGVQD (reference sequence). The CDR3 has 15 amino acids. CDR3 sequence: CASSPDRGRTTEAFF. The DNA of the CDR3 is TGCGCCAGCAGTCCAGACAGGGGGAGGACCACTGAAGCTTTCTTT.

J is TRBJ1-2 and V is TRBV4-1; TRBD1 aligns across 7 bases. The CDR3 is made up of 16 amino acids. V shed 4 bases, J shed 0 bases, and the junction held 8 bases outside the gene matches. The germline CDR1 and CDR2 sequences are MGHRA and YSYEKL. The CDR3 loop is CASSPLPGGPNYGYTF. The DNA of the CDR3 is TGCGCCAGCAGCCCACTACCAGGGGGACCTAACTATGGCTACACCTTC.

Concerning this clone: One end of the junction is discordant with germline, which a read error may explain. The chain joins TRBV25-1 to TRBJ1-2; 9 positions match TRBD1. The CDR3 has 12 residues. The germline V gene encodes CDR1 MGHDK and CDR2 SYGVNS. CDR3 protein: CASRKRDRVSPF. CDR3 coding DNA: TGTGCCAGCAGGAAAAGGGACAGGGTGAGCCCCTTC.

The rearrangement links TRBV19 to TRBJ1-5, with D perhaps matching TRBD1 (5 bases). Germline V gene data show CDR1 as LNHDA and CDR2 as SQIVND (reference sequence). The CDR3 is 14 residues long. Deletions cut 3 bases from V and 7 bases from J, with 13 bases between. The CDR3 DNA reads as TGTGCCAGTAGTATCCGCAGGGAGGGCCAGCCCCAGCATTTT. This translates into CASSIRREGQPQHF.

This rearrangement joins TRBV13 to TRBJ1-5; 8 bases are shared with TRBD1. V was clipped by 6 bases and J by 2 bases; unmatched bases: 9. CDR1 is PRHDT, CDR2 FYEKMQ, per germline (reference sequence). This CDR3 region has 16 residues. CDR3 sequence (DNA): TGTGCCAGCAGACGTTCTACAGGGGGAGGCAATCAGCCCCAGCATTTT. Translation gives CASRRSTGGGNQPQHF.

This clone was detected only a few times. The V and J genes are TRBV2 and TRBJ2-6, with D possibly matching TRBD2 (6 bases). The CDR3 is 17 amino acids. Looked up from germline, CDR1 is SNHLY and CDR2 is FYNNEI. V was trimmed by 8 bases and J by 2 bases, leaving 19 bases between them. CDR3 DNA: TGTGCCAGCGTGGAGGGTATAGGGATAGCTGGGGCCAACGTCCTGACTTTC. Translated, it gives CASVEGIGIAGANVLTF.

This chain uses TRBV7-2 with TRBJ1-1, with a possible D match to TRBD1 (6 bases). The CDR3 has 14 amino acids. V was shortened by 3 bases and J by 5 bases, with 13 bases between the two germline ends. CDR1 is SGHTA, CDR2 FQGNSA, per germline. CDR3 residues: CASSFGGGKTEAFF. The CDR3 nucleotides are TGTGCCAGCAGCTTTGGCGGGGGCAAAACTGAAGCTTTCTTT.

This clone was counted between two and nine times. This chain uses TRBV10-3 with TRBJ1-1; D call uncertain. Per the germline V gene, CDR1 is ENHRY and CDR2 is SYGVKD. Trimming removed 2 bases at V and 0 bases at J, with 4 bases between. The CDR3 runs 13 residues. CDR3 protein: CAISERVNTEAFF. Written as DNA, the CDR3 is TGTGCCATCAGTGAGCGGGTGAACACTGAAGCTTTCTTT.

The chain links TRBV6-1 to TRBJ1-5; maybe TRBD1 (6 bases). Germline CDR1 reads MNHNS; CDR2 reads SASEGT. CDR3 length equals 15 residues. With 6 bases removed from V and 7 bases from J, the gap between germline ends came to 19 bases. This CDR3 is CASSLEGGLRQPQHF. CDR3 nucleotide sequence: TGTGCCAGCAGCCTCGAGGGGGGGCTAAGGCAGCCCCAGCATTTT.

The V and J genes are TRBV19 and TRBJ1-5; D unresolved. Germline V gene sequence: CDR1 LNHDA, CDR2 SQIVND (reference sequence). V was pared by 1 base and J by 6 bases, with 16 bases between. The CDR3 runs 16 residues. The CDR3 region is CASSIGGGTGRQPQHF. For the CDR3, the DNA is TGTGCCAGTAGTATAGGCGGAGGAACCGGGCGTCAGCCCCAGCATTTT.

This rearrangement joins TRBV7-6 to TRBJ2-3, with 8 nucleotides matching TRBD2. Unmatched junction bases numbered 10, after V lost 5 bases and J lost 6 bases. Per the germline V gene, CDR1 is SGHVS and CDR2 is FNYEAQ. CDR3 length: 15 amino acids. The CDR3 bases are TGTGCCAGCAGCCCTCAACTAGCGGCAGGGGATACGCAGTATTTT. Its protein is CASSPQLAAGDTQYF.

This clone was found a few times. Here the CDR3 reads CASSRNTVGTEAFF. DNA of the CDR3: TGTGCCAGCAGCCGGAATACAGTTGGCACTGAAGCTTTCTTT. V usage is TRBV27 and J usage is TRBJ1-1; no clear D. The CDR3 is made up of 14 amino acids. Trimming removed 6 bases at V and 4 bases at J, with 15 bases between. Germline assignment: CDR1 MNHEY and CDR2 SMNVEV (reference sequence).

The chain carries TRBV10-2 and TRBJ2-6; tentatively, D is TRBD2 (5 bases). Trimming removed 6 bases at V and 2 bases at J, with 14 bases between. The CDR3 is made up of 16 amino acids. The germline gives CDR1 WSHSY, CDR2 SAAADI. CDR3 sequence: CASSGMRAAGANVLTF. The DNA for the CDR3 is TGCGCCAGCAGCGGTATGAGGGCCGCTGGGGCCAACGTCCTGACTTTC.